Listed below are T cell receptor beta chains from one sample, sequenced in a study of tumor-infiltrating lymphocytes in primary liver carcinoma. A single record per CDR3 protein comes from TCRdb applying MiXCR to the multiplex PCR reads. The sample includes about 210,000 distinct CDR3 sequences, about 85% of them seen just once. Sequencing was performed on tumor tissue from primary liver carcinoma. The receptors originated from a man aged 35-49 years with primary liver carcinoma and hepatitis B virus infection. CDR3s include the opening cysteine and the closing phenylalanine or tryptophan. Each record gives: V gene, J gene, CDR3 protein.

>TRBV6-5|TRBJ2-5
CASSPDWETQYF
>TRBV11-3|TRBJ2-7
CASSRDKAIAMAQYF
>TRBV4-2|TRBJ2-7
CASSQDKASGYYEQYF
>TRBV6-2/TRBV6-3|TRBJ2-1
CACVSGQAGIYNEQFF
>TRBV5-1|TRBJ1-5
CASSLYRNQPQHF
>TRBV5-6|TRBJ2-1
CASSRGLEGALTYNEQFF
>TRBV28|TRBJ2-5
CASSYSGAPVTQHF
>TRBV11-3|TRBJ2-2
CASSLNANTGELLF
>TRBV10-2|TRBJ1-1
CDSNEVENNEAFF
>TRBV29-1|TRBJ2-1
CSADRSNGQFF
>TRBV10-1|TRBJ2-5
CPSSGGRAGRSQETQYF
>TRBV30|TRBJ2-2
CAWSGTSLRAGELFF
>TRBV5-4|TRBJ2-7
CGSSFGLAGYRYDQYF
>TRBV11-1|TRBJ2-1
CTSRLGGGANELFF